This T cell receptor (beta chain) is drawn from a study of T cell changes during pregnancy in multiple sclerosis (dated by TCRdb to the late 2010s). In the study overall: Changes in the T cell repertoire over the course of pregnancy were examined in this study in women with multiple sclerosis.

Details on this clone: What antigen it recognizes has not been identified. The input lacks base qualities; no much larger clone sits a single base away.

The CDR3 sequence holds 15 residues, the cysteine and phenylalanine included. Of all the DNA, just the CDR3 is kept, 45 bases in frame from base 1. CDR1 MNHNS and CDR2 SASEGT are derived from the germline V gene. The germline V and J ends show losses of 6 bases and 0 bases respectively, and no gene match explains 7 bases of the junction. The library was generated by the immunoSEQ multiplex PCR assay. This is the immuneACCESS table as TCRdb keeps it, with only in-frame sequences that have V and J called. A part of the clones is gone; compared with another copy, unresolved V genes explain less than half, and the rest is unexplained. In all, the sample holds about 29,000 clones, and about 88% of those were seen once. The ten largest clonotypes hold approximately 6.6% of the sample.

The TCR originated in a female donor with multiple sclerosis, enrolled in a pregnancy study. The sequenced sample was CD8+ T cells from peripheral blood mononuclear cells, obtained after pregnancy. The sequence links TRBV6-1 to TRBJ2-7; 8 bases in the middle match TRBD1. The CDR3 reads CASSLGTGDSYEQYF. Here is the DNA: TGTGCCAGCAGCCTAGGGACAGGCGACTCCTACGAGCAGTACTTC.